These 19 T cell receptor beta chains share one sample of origin, sequenced in a study of CD8+CD57+ T cells in acquired aplastic anemia listed by TCRdb under 2018. Reads for this sample came from an Illumina HiSeq 2000. Genomic DNA served as template for TCR beta VDJ combination and CDR3 sequence profiling. TCRdb cleaned the public reads at Q25 with fastp, built clones with MiXCR and kept in-frame beta chains. One record per CDR3 amino acid sequence lists the most common genes and DNA. This sample has about 180,000 distinct CDR3 sequences in its table, and roughly 48% of those were observed once. Around 1.1% of the sample lies in the top ten. Patients chosen for sequencing had shown expansion of CD8+CD57+ cells by flow cytometry. Sequenced sample: sorted CD4+, CD8+, or CD8+CD57+ T cells (not recorded which) from PBMCs. All receptors derive from a human donor with aplastic anemia.

To note about this clonotype: A much larger clone differs from this one at a single base, so this may be a read error. This chain links TRBV6-1 with TRBJ1-4; possible D gene TRBD1, 5 bases. V was pared by 7 bases and J by 14 bases, with 14 bases between. CDR3 length: 11 residues. Germline V gene lookup returns CDR1 MNHNS and CDR2 SASEGT. The chain's CDR3 is CASKGVRDLFF. CDR3 sequence (DNA): TGTGCCAGCAAAGGGGTGCGCGATCTGTTTTTT.

Points on this clonotype: One base away lies a much larger clone, so this may be a sequencing read error. The gene calls are TRBV2 and TRBJ1-1; TRBD1 is a possible D gene (5 bases). The V end lost 6 bases, the J end lost 2 bases, and 13 bases lay between the germline ends. This CDR3 is 14 amino acids long. In germline, CDR1 is SNHLY, CDR2 FYNNEI. CDR3 sequence reads: CASSRTLRNTEAFF. Here the CDR3 DNA reads TGTGCCAGCAGCCGGACACTACGAAACACTGAAGCTTTCTTT.

As to this clonotype: A read error may be the cause here, since a much bigger clone is one base away. The gene calls are TRBV5-4 and TRBJ1-1; TRBD1 might be the D (5 bases). Germline CDR1 SGHNT, CDR2 YYREEE (reference sequence). The length of the CDR3 is 16 residues. Trimming removed 6 bases from V and 0 bases from J, with 18 bases in between. CDR3 amino acids: CASTHGAGNLNTEAFF. The CDR3 DNA reads TGTGCCAGCACCCATGGGGCAGGGAACCTGAACACTGAAGCTTTCTTT. Full variable domain (remainder filled in from reference TRBV5-4 and TRBJ1-1): ETGVTQSPTHLIKTRGQQVTLRCSSQSGHNTVSWYQQALGQGPQFIFQYYREEENGRGNFPPRFSGLQFPNYSSELNVNALELDDSALYLCASTHGAGNLNTEAFFGQGTRLTVV.

This clonotype was detected only once. This rearrangement joins TRBV7-2 to TRBJ2-7; D remains ambiguous. The germline V gene has CDR1 SGHTA and CDR2 FQGNSA. The CDR3 runs to 12 residues. V lost 4 bases, J lost 6 bases, and 10 bases lay in between. DNA of the CDR3: TGTGCCAGCAGCTCCTGGGCCGGCGAGCAGTACTTC. Its translation is CASSSWAGEQYF.

This clonotype has a single count. The genes are TRBV5-1 and TRBJ2-7; D call uncertain. Trimming took 2 bases from V and 3 from J, leaving 12 bases between them. The germline V gene has CDR1 SGHRS and CDR2 YFSETQ. The CDR3 totals 14 residues. CDR3 region: CASSLRRSLYEQYF. The CDR3 DNA follows: TGCGCCAGCAGCTTAAGACGCTCACTCTACGAGCAGTACTTC.

This clonotype was detected ten times or more. The J gene is TRBJ2-4, the V gene TRBV20-1; D unresolved. V was cut by 7 bases and J by 0 bases, with 10 bases left in between. CDR3 size: 13 residues. Germline V CDR1 and CDR2: DFQATT, SNEGSKA (reference sequence). The CDR3 sequence is CSVTALAKNIQYF. The CDR3 coding sequence is TGCAGTGTTACAGCCCTAGCCAAAAACATTCAGTACTTC.

This clonotype has ten or more counts. The gene calls are TRBV5-6 and TRBJ1-2; no reliable D call. Trimming shortened V by 6 bases and J by 8 bases, and 20 bases separated the two germline ends. CDR1 is SGHDT, CDR2 YYEEEE, per germline. This CDR3 contains 14 residues. The CDR3 nucleotides read TGTGCCAGCAACGACCCCGCGCGTTTTGGAGGCTACACCTTC. This gives the protein CASNDPARFGGYTF. Full variable domain (missing parts from reference TRBV5-6 and TRBJ1-2): DAGVTQSPTHLIKTRGQQVTLRCSPKSGHDTVSWYQQALGQGPQFIFQYYEEEERQRGNFPDRFSGHQFPNYSSELNVNALLLGDSALYLCASNDPARFGGYTFGSGTRLTVV.

This clonotype was recorded at least ten times. A junction boundary mismatches the germline segment, possibly from a read error. This sequence joins TRBV2 and TRBJ2-3; no reliable D call. Germline V gene data show CDR1 as SNHLY and CDR2 as FYNNEI. The length of the CDR3 is 14 residues. The CDR3 sequence: CASSKALITDTQYF. The CDR3 DNA reads as TGTGCCAGCAGTAAAGCATTAATAACAGATACGCAGTATTTT.

This clonotype showed up just once. The rearrangement uses TRBV2 and TRBJ1-4, with 8 positions matching TRBD1. V lost 8 bases to trimming and J lost 6 bases; unmatched junction nucleotides: 5. Germline CDR1 SNHLY, CDR2 FYNNEI. The CDR3 loop spans 13 amino acids. In DNA, the CDR3 is TGTGCCAGCCAGGGGGCGATGGATGAAAAACTGTTTTTT. Translating gives CASQGAMDEKLFF.

This clonotype was seen a few times. The chain recombines TRBV10-2 with TRBJ1-5; 11 bases align to TRBD1. V lost 9 bases, J lost 6 bases, and 4 bases stayed unmatched. The CDR3 consists of 13 residues. Germline values: CDR1 WSHSY, CDR2 SAAADI. Written as DNA, the CDR3 is TGCGCCAGTGGGACAGGGGGGTCTCAGCCCCAGCATTTT. Translating gives CASGTGGSQPQHF.

This clonotype was detected ten times or more. This sequence joins TRBV7-6 and TRBJ1-2, with 7 bases lining up with TRBD1. The germline V gene encodes CDR1 SGHVS and CDR2 FNYEAQ. V shed 0 bases and J 7 bases; nucleotides not matched to a gene: 8. The CDR3 runs to 15 residues. This CDR3 reads CASSLASRTGPGYTF. CDR3 in DNA: TGTGCCAGCAGCTTAGCGTCCCGGACAGGTCCTGGCTACACCTTC.

With regard to this clonotype: A read error may produce the germline difference seen at one junction end. The chain is built from TRBV29-1 and TRBJ2-3; 7 bases are a match to TRBD2. The CDR3 extends over 15 amino acids. Germline V gene data show CDR1 as SQVTM and CDR2 as ANQGSEA. CDR3 sequence: CSIEPSGSWADTQYF. The DNA for the CDR3 is TGCAGCATTGAACCTAGCGGATCTTGGGCAGATACGCAGTATTTT.

The table lists this clonotype with many counts. The chain links TRBV12-3 or TRBV12-4 to TRBJ1-2, with TRBD1 identical over 7 bases. The CDR3 extends over 15 amino acids. V trimming: 3 bases; J trimming: 1 base; junction bases outside the gene matches: 5. CDR3: CASSFRGGFNYGYTF. The CDR3 bases are TGTGCCAGCAGTTTTCGAGGGGGCTTTAACTATGGCTACACCTTC.

This clonotype was observed a handful of times. At one of its ends the junction is not consistent with the germline gene, which may arise from a read error. The V gene is TRBV5-1, the J gene TRBJ1-1; D remains ambiguous. Germline loops: CDR1 SGHRS, CDR2 YFSETQ. CDR3 length: 13 residues. The CDR3 sequence is CASSSDGNTEALF. The DNA for the CDR3 is TGCGCCAGCAGCTCGGACGGGAACACTGAAGCTCTCTTT.

Details on this clonotype: The junction departs from germline at one end; a sequencing error may be responsible. This chain links TRBV2 with TRBJ2-5; 7 bases match TRBD1. CDR1 SNHLY and CDR2 FYNNEI come from the germline V gene. CDR3 length equals 13 residues. DNA for the CDR3: TGTACCAGCAGAAGGGACAGTGAAGAGACCCAGCACTTC. It translates to CTSRRDSEETQHF.

This clonotype has just a few counts. This rearrangement joins TRBV18 to TRBJ1-1, with a tentative D call TRBD1 (5 bases). Germline V gene sequence: CDR1 KGHSH, CDR2 LQKENI. The CDR3 runs 13 residues. V gave up 3 bases and J gave up 5 bases, with 10 bases separating them. Here the CDR3 DNA reads TGTGCCAGCTCACCGGGACCCGGGACTGAAGCTTTCTTT. This encodes CASSPGPGTEAFF.

The gene calls are TRBV24-1 and TRBJ1-1; 9 bases align to TRBD1. The CDR3 contains 12 residues. V was clipped by 7 bases and J by 8 bases; unmatched bases: 4. In germline, CDR1 is KGHDR, CDR2 SFDVKD. CDR3 sequence: CATRRGQGEAFF. CDR3 nucleotides: TGTGCCACCAGGAGGGGACAGGGCGAAGCTTTCTTT.

Of note for this clonotype: A much larger clone lies a single base off, so this may be a read error. V usage is TRBV6-1 and J usage is TRBJ1-4; 8 positions match TRBD1. In germline, CDR1 is MNHNS, CDR2 SASEGT. The CDR3 consists of 15 residues. CDR3: CAGSVGRGRSEKLFF. The CDR3 DNA follows: TGTGCCGGCAGTGTCGGCAGGGGGCGAAGTGAAAAACTGTTTTTT.

This clonotype was picked up a small number of times. The V gene is TRBV6-1, the J gene TRBJ2-7; D is possibly TRBD1 (6 bases). The CDR3 is 14 amino acids. V lost 8 bases, J lost 6 bases, and 20 bases lay in between. CDR1 is MNHNS, CDR2 SASEGT, per germline. The CDR3 DNA reads TGTGCCAGCGGGTGGGGACATCAAGGCGGCGAGCAGTACTTC. This encodes CASGWGHQGGEQYF.